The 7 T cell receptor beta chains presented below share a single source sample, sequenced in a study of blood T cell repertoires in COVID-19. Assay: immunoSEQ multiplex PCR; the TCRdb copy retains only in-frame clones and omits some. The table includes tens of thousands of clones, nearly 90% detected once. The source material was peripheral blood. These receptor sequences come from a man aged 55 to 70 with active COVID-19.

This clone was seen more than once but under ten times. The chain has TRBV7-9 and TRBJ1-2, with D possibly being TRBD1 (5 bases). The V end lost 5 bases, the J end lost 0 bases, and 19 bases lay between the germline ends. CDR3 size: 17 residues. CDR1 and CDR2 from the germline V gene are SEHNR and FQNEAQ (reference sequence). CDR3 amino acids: CASSPSRATGANYGYTF. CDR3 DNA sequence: TGTGCCAGCAGCCCCTCCAGGGCGACGGGGGCTAACTATGGCTACACCTTC.

The CDR3 region has the DNA TGTGCCAGCAGCGTTAGCGGGAGAGGCACAGATACGCAGTATTTT. It codes for CASSVSGRGTDTQYF. V usage is TRBV9 and J usage is TRBJ2-3; TRBD2 matches at 9 bases. The CDR3 spans 15 residues. J lost 1 base, V lost 2 bases, and 2 bases had no gene match. Germline CDR1 reads SGDLS; CDR2 reads YYNGEE.

This CDR3 reads CATAKGVGQPQHF. The CDR3 DNA is TGTGCCACCGCGAAGGGGGTGGGTCAGCCCCAGCATTTT. The rearrangement links TRBV2 to TRBJ1-5, with D possibly TRBD1 on 6 matching bases. The CDR3 has 13 residues. Germline V gives CDR1 SNHLY, CDR2 FYNNEI. The ends were cut back, 10 bases at V and 6 bases at J, with 16 bases in the middle.

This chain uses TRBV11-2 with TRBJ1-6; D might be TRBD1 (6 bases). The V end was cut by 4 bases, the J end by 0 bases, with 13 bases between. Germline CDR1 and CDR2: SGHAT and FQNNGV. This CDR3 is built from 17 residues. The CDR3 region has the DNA TGTGCCAGCAGCTGGCAGGGGTTGAGCTCCTATAATTCACCCCTCCACTTT. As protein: CASSWQGLSSYNSPLHF.

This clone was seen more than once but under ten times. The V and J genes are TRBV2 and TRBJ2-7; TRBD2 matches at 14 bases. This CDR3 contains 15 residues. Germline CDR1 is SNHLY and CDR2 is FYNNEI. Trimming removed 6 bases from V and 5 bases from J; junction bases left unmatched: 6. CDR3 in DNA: TGTGCCAGCAGGAGACTAGCGGGAGGGCAAGACGAGCAGTACTTC. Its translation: CASRRLAGGQDEQYF.

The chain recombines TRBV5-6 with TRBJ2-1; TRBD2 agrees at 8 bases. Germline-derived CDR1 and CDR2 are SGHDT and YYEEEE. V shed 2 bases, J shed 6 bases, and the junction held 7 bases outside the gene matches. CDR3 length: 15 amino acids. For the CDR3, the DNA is TGTGCCAGCAGCTTACCTCTAGCGGGCCCCAATGAGCAGTTCTTC. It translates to CASSLPLAGPNEQFF.

The CDR3 here is CASRTTGGGATGELFF. Written as DNA, the CDR3 is TGTGCCAGCAGAACAACAGGGGGCGGCGCCACCGGGGAGCTGTTTTTT. V usage is TRBV11-2 and J usage is TRBJ2-2, with 9 bases lining up with TRBD1. The CDR3 sequence is 16 residues long. CDR1 and CDR2 from the germline V gene are SGHAT and FQNNGV. V lost 6 bases, J lost 4 bases, and 9 bases stayed unmatched.